The 8 T cell receptor beta chains below were found in one sample sequenced in a study of T-cell memory formation after mild COVID-19. TCRdb analysed the 5' RACE reads with MiXCR anew, one entry per CDR3 protein. The sample records 140,000 or so distinct CDR3 sequences, 14% being singletons. The sample was PBMCs or a T cell subset sorted from them (not recorded which). The receptors come from an adult woman who had mild COVID-19 (a few samples of this study predate the infection). Cell type and time point are not known.

The rearrangement uses TRBV10-3 and TRBJ2-3; the match to TRBD2 covers 11 bases. Germline V gives CDR1 ENHRY, CDR2 SYGVKD. This CDR3 is built from 18 residues. With 0 bases clipped from V and 4 bases from J, the junction kept 9 bases outside the gene matches. CDR3 nucleotides: TGTGCCATCAGTGAGTCGGCGTCTAGCGGGGGGTTTGCAGATACGCAGTATTTT. Encoded protein: CAISESASSGGFADTQYF.

This clonotype has more than one count but fewer than ten. The rearrangement links TRBV5-1 to TRBJ1-2, with D maybe TRBD1 (5 bases). This CDR3 has 15 amino acids. V was cut by 4 bases and J by 1 base, with 14 bases left in between. The V gene's germline CDR1 is SGHRS and CDR2 YFSETQ. The CDR3, as DNA: TGCGCCAGCAGCCTTGACAGACCCTTTAACTATGGCTACACCTTC. Its translation is CASSLDRPFNYGYTF.

This chain connects TRBV27 to TRBJ2-2; 9 bases are a match to TRBD1. The V and J ends lost 5 bases and 7 bases, in that order; junction bases with no gene match: 8. The CDR3 is 15 amino acids. The germline gives CDR1 MNHEY, CDR2 SMNVEV (reference sequence). The CDR3 region has the DNA TGTGCCAGCAGTAGGGACAGGGACTACGTCGGGGAGCTGTTTTTT. Protein: CASSRDRDYVGELFF.

The V gene is TRBV6-6, the J gene TRBJ1-2; 11 bases fit TRBD1. The CDR3 is 17 residues long. From germline, CDR1 is MNHNY and CDR2 SVGAGI (reference sequence). J gave up 4 bases and V 6 bases, and 13 bases lay outside the gene matches. The CDR3 loop reads CASSPLPDRGHFYGYTF. The CDR3 region has the DNA TGTGCCAGCAGCCCACTCCCGGACAGGGGGCATTTCTATGGCTACACCTTC.

This clonotype has just a few counts. The chain is built from TRBV20-1 and TRBJ2-3; D might be TRBD1 (5 bases). V lost 6 bases and J lost 2, with 15 bases in between. Germline values: CDR1 DFQATT, CDR2 SNEGSKA (reference sequence). CDR3 length equals 14 residues. CDR3 region: CSATPPDTTDTQYF. The CDR3 region has the DNA TGCAGTGCAACCCCGCCGGACACCACAGATACGCAGTATTTT.

This rearrangement joins TRBV4-1 to TRBJ2-1, with D possibly being TRBD1 or TRBD2 (5 bases each). This CDR3 has 22 residues. Germline CDR1 is MGHRA and CDR2 is YSYEKL. The V gene lost 0 bases and the J gene lost 4 bases, with 31 bases spanning the gap. The DNA for the CDR3 is TGCGCCAGCAGCCAAGATATGTTCCGAACCGAAATGTTGGGGGTGGGGTACAATGAGCAGTTCTTC. Translation gives CASSQDMFRTEMLGVGYNEQFF.

This clonotype was observed a few times. The chain couples TRBV7-8 to TRBJ2-1; D remains unclear. The V end lost 3 bases, the J end lost 10 bases, and 10 bases lay between the germline ends. This CDR3 is built from 12 residues. Germline V gene data show CDR1 as SGHVS and CDR2 as FQNEAQ. The CDR3 spells CASSFDTREQFF. CDR3 sequence (DNA): TGTGCCAGCAGCTTCGACACCAGAGAGCAGTTCTTC. The entire variable domain, with the rest obtained from reference TRBV7-8 and TRBJ2-1, is as follows: GAGVSQSPRYKVAKRGQDVALRCDPISGHVSLFWYQQALGQGPEFLTYFQNEAQLDKSGLPSDRFFAERPEGSVSTLKIQRTQQEDSAVYLCASSFDTREQFFGPGTRLTVL.

V is TRBV24-1 and J is TRBJ2-3, with 14 nucleotides matching TRBD2. Germline CDR1 and CDR2: KGHDR and SFDVKD. The CDR3 spans 17 residues. V gave up 4 bases and J gave up 2 bases; unmatched junction bases: 4. The CDR3 nucleotides read TGTGCCACCAGTGACGCGGGACTAGCGGGAGTCACAGATACGCAGTATTTT. Translated, it gives CATSDAGLAGVTDTQYF.